A selection of T cell receptor beta chains follows, all from one sample in a study of control samples from healthy donors and cancer patients. Profiling relied on immunoSEQ multiplex PCR, and the TCRdb table lists in-frame clones only, not all of them. The table lists about 100,000 clones, about nine tenths of them singletons. Sample: blood. Source of these receptors: a human donor in good health. The donor label of this sample is uncertain. The CDR3 runs from the conserved cysteine through the conserved F or W. D genes are given only for firm matches. Clone size is given for some rows only: seen once, a few or many times, or a class if the clone is expanded.

d_gene | j_gene | v_gene | abundance | CDR3nt | CDR3aa
TRBD1 | TRBJ1-2 | TRBV7-2 | - | TGTGCCAGCAGCTTGGCGGGACAGGTCTATGGCTACACCTTC | CASSLAGQVYGYTF
- | TRBJ1-3 | TRBV9 | - | TGTGCCAGCAGCCCGACGATCCACGAGACACCCCACACCATATATTTT | CASSPTIHETPHTIYF
TRBD1 | TRBJ2-2 | TRBV5-5 | once | TGTGCCAGCAGCACGGGACAGGGGGTAACGGTCACCGGGGAGCTGTTTTTT | CASSTGQGVTVTGELFF
- | TRBJ1-4 | TRBV5-1 | - | TGCGCCTTGTTGGACATACAACCCCCCGCAACTAATGAAAAACTGTTTTTT | CALLDIQPPATNEKLFF
- | TRBJ1-1 | TRBV18 | - | TGTGCCAGCTCACCAGTCGCCAGAGGCATGAACACTGAAGCTTTCTTT | CASSPVARGMNTEAFF
- | TRBJ1-2 | TRBV5-3 | - | TGTGCCAGAAGCTTGGTGGACTTTAACTATGGCTACACCTTC | CARSLVDFNYGYTF
- | TRBJ1-5 | TRBV6-5 | few | TGTGCCAGCAGCAAGCAGTTAACTAGCAATCAGCCCCAGCATTTT | CASSKQLTSNQPQHF
- | TRBJ2-1 | TRBV5-5 | - | TGTGCCAGCAGCTTGGGTACTTGGGGGAATGAGCAGTTCTTC | CASSLGTWGNEQFF
- | TRBJ1-4 | TRBV11-2 | - | TGTGCCAGCAGCAACCCCGGCGGGTATACTGCAACTAATGAAAAACTGTTTTTT | CASSNPGGYTATNEKLFF
TRBD2 | TRBJ2-3 | TRBV5-4 | few | TGTGCCAGCAGCCCAGCTAGCGGGGTGCGGGCAGATACGCAGTATTTT | CASSPASGVRADTQYF
- | TRBJ1-1 | TRBV12-3/TRBV12-4 | - | TGTGCCAGCAGTGAACACCAGAACACTGAAGCTTTCTTT | CASSEHQNTEAFF
TRBD1 | TRBJ1-4 | TRBV5-1 | - | TGCGCCAGCAGCCTCACCGGGACAGGGGACTATGGAAAACTGTTTTTT | CASSLTGTGDYGKLFF
- | TRBJ1-2 | TRBV4-1 | - | TGCGCCAGCAGCCAACCCTCGGGCGGGGTCGGGTACTATGGCTACACCTTC | CASSQPSGGVGYYGYTF
- | TRBJ2-2 | TRBV28 | - | TGTGCCAGCAGCCTATTTCAGGGCAGGGAGCTGTTTTTT | CASSLFQGRELFF
TRBD2 | TRBJ2-7 | TRBV4-1 | - | TGCGCCAGCAGCCACCTTAGCGGGGGCAACTACGAGCAGTACTTC | CASSHLSGGNYEQYF
TRBD2 | TRBJ2-3 | TRBV13 | - | TGTGCCAGCAGCCCCCGGACTAGCGGGGGCCTTACAGATACGCAGTATTTT | CASSPRTSGGLTDTQYF
- | TRBJ2-7 | TRBV21-1 | - | TGTGCCAGCAGCAAAGCTCGGGACTTTTACGAGCAGTACTTC | CASSKARDFYEQYF
TRBD1 | TRBJ1-5 | TRBV19 | once | TGTGCCAGTAGTATACTGGGGACAGGGGGCAATCAGCCCCAGCATTTT | CASSILGTGGNQPQHF
- | TRBJ2-7 | TRBV24-1 | few | TGTGCCACCAGTGATGGGGGACCCTACGAGCAGTACTTC | CATSDGGPYEQYF
TRBD2 | TRBJ2-3 | TRBV7-3 | - | TGTGCCAGCAGCTCCTTGACTAGCGGGGACGGCACAGATACGCAGTATTTT | CASSSLTSGDGTDTQYF
- | TRBJ1-5 | TRBV11-2 | - | TGTGCCAGCAGCTTGCAGGGAGGCAATCAGCCCCAGCATTTT | CASSLQGGNQPQHF
TRBD1 | TRBJ1-2 | TRBV6-1 | - | TGTGCCAGCAGATCCAAGGACAGGGGAAACTATGGCTACACCTTC | CASRSKDRGNYGYTF
- | TRBJ2-7 | TRBV2 | - | TGTGCCAGCCGGGGGATAAACTACGAGCAGTACTTC | CASRGINYEQYF
- | TRBJ1-2 | TRBV9 | few | TGTGCCAGCAAGGACGCAAGCTATGGCTACACCTTC | CASKDASYGYTF
TRBD1 | TRBJ2-7 | TRBV19 | - | TGTGCCAGTCGCAGGGGGCACTCTAGCTACGAGCAGTACTTC | CASRRGHSSYEQYF
TRBD2 | TRBJ2-1 | TRBV10-2 | once | TGCGCCAGCAGTGAGTCTGAACGGGGGGGCCACAATGAGCAGTTCTTC | CASSESERGGHNEQFF
- | TRBJ2-5 | TRBV7-9 | - | TGTGCCAGCAGCTCAAAAGGGGGAGGGGAGACCCAGTACTTC | CASSSKGGGETQYF
TRBD1 | TRBJ1-2 | TRBV15 | - | TGTGCCACCAGCACGGGACAGGGGTATGGCTACACCTTC | CATSTGQGYGYTF
TRBD2 | TRBJ2-7 | TRBV28 | - | TGTGCCAGCAGCACTAGCGGGGGGGCCGGCGAGCAGTACTTC | CASSTSGGAGEQYF
- | TRBJ2-2 | TRBV9 | - | TGTGCCAGCAGTTCCATGAACACCGGGGAGCTGTTTTTT | CASSSMNTGELFF
- | TRBJ1-2 | TRBV7-8 | - | TGTGCCAGCAGCTTAGTAGGCCAGGGGACCGGCTACACCTTC | CASSLVGQGTGYTF
TRBD1 | TRBJ1-5 | TRBV6-5 | - | TGTGCCAGCAGGGACCTCACAGGGGGCGGACAGCCCCAGCATTTT | CASRDLTGGGQPQHF
TRBD2 | TRBJ2-1 | TRBV10-3 | - | TGTGCCATCGGAAAAACTAGCGGGTCTAATGAGCAGTTCTTC | CAIGKTSGSNEQFF
- | TRBJ2-5 | TRBV7-2 | once | TGTGCCAGCAGCTTAGAGGGTCTAGTGGGGACCCAGTACTTC | CASSLEGLVGTQYF
- | TRBJ2-1 | TRBV7-9 | - | TGTGCCAGCAGCTTATCTGTTTGGTACAATGAGCAGTTCTTC | CASSLSVWYNEQFF